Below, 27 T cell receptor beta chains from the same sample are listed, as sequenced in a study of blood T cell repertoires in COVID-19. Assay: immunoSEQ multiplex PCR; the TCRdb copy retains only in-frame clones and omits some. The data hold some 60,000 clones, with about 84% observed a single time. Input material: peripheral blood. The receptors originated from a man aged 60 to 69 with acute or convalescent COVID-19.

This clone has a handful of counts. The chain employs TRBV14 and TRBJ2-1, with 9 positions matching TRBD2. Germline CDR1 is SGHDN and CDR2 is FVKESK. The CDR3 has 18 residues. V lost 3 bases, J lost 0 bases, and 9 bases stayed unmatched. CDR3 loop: CASSHKISGGSSYNEQFF. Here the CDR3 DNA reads TGTGCCAGCAGCCACAAGATTAGCGGGGGTTCCTCCTACAATGAGCAGTTCTTC.

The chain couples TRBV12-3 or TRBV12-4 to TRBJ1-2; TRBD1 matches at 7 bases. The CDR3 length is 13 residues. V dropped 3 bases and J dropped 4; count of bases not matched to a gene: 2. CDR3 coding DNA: TGTGCCAGCAGTTTGGCAGGGGGCTATGGCTACACCTTC. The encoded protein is CASSLAGGYGYTF.

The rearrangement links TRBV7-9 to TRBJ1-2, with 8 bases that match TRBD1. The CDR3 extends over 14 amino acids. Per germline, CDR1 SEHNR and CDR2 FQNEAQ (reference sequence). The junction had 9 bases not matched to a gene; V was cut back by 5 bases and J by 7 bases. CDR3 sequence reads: CASSRNGQGTGYTF. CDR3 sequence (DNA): TGTGCCAGCAGCCGAAATGGACAGGGTACTGGCTACACCTTC. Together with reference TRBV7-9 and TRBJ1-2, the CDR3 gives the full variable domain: DTGVSQNPRHKITKRGQNVTFRCDPISEHNRLYWYRQTLGQGPEFLTYFQNEAQLEKSRLLSDRFSAERPKGSFSTLEIQRTEQGDSAMYLCASSRNGQGTGYTFGSGTRLTVV.

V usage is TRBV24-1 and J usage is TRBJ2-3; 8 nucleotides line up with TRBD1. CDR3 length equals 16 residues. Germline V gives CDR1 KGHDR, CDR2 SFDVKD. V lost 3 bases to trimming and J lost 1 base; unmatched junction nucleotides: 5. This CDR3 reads CATSDPGGYGTDTQYF. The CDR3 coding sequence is TGTGCCACCAGTGATCCAGGGGGCTACGGCACAGATACGCAGTATTTT.

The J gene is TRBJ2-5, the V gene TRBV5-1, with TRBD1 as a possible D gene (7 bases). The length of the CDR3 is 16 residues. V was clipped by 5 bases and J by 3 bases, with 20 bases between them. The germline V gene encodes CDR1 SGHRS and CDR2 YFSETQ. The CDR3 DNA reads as TGCGCCAGCAGTCTCACTGCGGGACAGAGGAAAGAGACCCAGTACTTC. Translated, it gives CASSLTAGQRKETQYF.

The CDR3 protein is CAWSVPGLLNKRTQYF. CDR3 nucleotides: TGTGCCTGGAGTGTACCGGGACTATTAAACAAGAGGACCCAGTACTTC. This sequence joins TRBV30 and TRBJ2-5, with 7 bases matching TRBD2. This CDR3 contains 16 residues. The V segment lost 0 bases and the J segment 7 bases; nucleotides outside the gene matches: 14. The germline V gene encodes CDR1 GTSNPN and CDR2 SVGIG (reference sequence).

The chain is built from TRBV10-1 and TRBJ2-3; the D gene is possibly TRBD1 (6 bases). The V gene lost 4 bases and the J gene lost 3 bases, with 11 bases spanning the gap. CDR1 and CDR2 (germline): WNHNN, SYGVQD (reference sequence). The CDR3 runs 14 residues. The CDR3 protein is CASSVQGGTDTQYF. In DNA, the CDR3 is TGCGCCAGCAGTGTCCAAGGGGGTACAGATACGCAGTATTTT.

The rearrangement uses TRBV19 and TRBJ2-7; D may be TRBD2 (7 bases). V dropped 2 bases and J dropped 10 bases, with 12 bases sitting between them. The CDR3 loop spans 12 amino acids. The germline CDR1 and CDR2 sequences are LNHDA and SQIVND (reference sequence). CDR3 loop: CASSIREGQQYF. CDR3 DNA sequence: TGTGCCAGTAGTATAAGGGAGGGACAACAGTACTTC.

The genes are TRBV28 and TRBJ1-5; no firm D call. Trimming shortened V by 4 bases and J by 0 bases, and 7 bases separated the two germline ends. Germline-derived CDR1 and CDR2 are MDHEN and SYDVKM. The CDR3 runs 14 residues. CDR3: CASSSIYSNQPQHF. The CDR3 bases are TGTGCCAGCAGTTCTATTTATAGCAATCAGCCCCAGCATTTT.

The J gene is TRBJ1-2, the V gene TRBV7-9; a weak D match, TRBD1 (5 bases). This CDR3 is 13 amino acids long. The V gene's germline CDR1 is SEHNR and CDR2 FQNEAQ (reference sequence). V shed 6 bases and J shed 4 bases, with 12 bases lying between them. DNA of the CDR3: TGTGCCAGCAGTCTTATAGGGGTCTATGGCTACACCTTC. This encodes CASSLIGVYGYTF.

CDR3 residues: CASSLGQGWGYTF. The CDR3 DNA follows: TGCGCCAGCAGCTTGGGACAGGGCTGGGGCTACACCTTC. The chain employs TRBV5-1 and TRBJ1-2; the match to TRBD1 covers 7 bases. Trimming removed 0 bases from V and 8 bases from J; junction bases left unmatched: 4. Germline CDR1 is SGHRS and CDR2 is YFSETQ. This CDR3 comprises 13 residues.

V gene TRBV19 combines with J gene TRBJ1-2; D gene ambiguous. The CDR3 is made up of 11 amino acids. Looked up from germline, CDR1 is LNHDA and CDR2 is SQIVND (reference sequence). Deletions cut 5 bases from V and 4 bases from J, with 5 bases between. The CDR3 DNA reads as TGTGCCAGTAGTCGGGTCTATGGCTACACCTTC. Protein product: CASSRVYGYTF.

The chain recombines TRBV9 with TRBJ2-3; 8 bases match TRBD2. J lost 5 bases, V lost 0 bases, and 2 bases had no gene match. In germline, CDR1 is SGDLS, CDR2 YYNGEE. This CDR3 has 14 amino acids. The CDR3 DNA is TGTGCCAGCAGCGTAGCGGGGGGGCTAGATACGCAGTATTTT. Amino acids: CASSVAGGLDTQYF.

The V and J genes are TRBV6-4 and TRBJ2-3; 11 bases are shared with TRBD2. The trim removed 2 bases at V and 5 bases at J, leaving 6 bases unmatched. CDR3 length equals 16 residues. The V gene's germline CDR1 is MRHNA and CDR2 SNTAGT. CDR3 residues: CASSDGSSGGQDTQYF. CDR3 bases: TGTGCCAGCAGTGACGGGTCTAGCGGGGGGCAAGATACGCAGTATTTT.

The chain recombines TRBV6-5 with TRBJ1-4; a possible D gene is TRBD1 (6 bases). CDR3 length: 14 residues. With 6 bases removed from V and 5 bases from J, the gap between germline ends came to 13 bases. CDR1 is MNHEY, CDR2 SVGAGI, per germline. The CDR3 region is CASSPQGPNEKLFF. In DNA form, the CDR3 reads TGTGCCAGCAGCCCACAGGGACCCAATGAAAAACTGTTTTTT.

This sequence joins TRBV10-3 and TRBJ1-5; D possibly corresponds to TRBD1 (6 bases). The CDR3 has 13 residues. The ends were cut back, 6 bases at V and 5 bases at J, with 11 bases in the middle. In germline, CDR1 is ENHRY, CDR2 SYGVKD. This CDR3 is CAISANRDQPQHF. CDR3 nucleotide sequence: TGTGCCATCAGCGCGAACAGGGATCAGCCCCAGCATTTT.

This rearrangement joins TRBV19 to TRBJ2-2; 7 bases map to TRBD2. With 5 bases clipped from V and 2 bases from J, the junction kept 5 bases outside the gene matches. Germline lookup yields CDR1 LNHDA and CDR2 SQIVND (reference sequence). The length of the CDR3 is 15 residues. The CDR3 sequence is CASSPGTINTGELFF. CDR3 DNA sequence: TGTGCCAGTAGTCCCGGGACTATAAACACCGGGGAGCTGTTTTTT.

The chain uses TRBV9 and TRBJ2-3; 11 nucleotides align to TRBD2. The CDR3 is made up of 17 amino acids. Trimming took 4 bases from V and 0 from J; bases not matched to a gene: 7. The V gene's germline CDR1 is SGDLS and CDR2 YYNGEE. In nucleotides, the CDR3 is TGTGCCAGCAGCCGCTTAGCGGGGGGGCCAAGCACAGATACGCAGTATTTT. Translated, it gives CASSRLAGGPSTDTQYF.

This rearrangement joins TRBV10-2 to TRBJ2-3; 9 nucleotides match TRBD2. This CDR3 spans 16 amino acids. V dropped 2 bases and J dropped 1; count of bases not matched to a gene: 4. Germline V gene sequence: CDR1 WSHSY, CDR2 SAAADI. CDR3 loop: CASSEIAGARTDTQYF. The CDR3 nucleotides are TGCGCCAGCAGTGAGATAGCGGGGGCCCGCACAGATACGCAGTATTTT.

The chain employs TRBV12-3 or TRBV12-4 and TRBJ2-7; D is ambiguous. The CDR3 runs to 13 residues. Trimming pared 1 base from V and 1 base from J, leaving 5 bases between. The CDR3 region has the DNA TGTGCCAGCAGTTTAGGGCAGTCCTACGAGCAGTACTTC. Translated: CASSLGQSYEQYF.

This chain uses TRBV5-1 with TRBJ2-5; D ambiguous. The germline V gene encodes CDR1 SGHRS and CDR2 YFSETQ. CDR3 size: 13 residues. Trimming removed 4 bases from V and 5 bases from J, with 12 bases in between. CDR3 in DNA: TGCGCCAGCAGCGGAGATACCCGGGAGACCCAGTACTTC. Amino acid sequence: CASSGDTRETQYF.

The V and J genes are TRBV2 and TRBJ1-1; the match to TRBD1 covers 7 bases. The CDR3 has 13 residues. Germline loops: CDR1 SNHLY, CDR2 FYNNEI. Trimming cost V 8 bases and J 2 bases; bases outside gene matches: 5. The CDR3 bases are TGTGCCAGCCGGGACAGAGTTAACACTGAAGCTTTCTTT. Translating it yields CASRDRVNTEAFF.

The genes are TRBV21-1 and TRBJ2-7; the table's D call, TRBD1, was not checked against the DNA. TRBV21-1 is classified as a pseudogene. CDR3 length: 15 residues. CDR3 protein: CASSKSELTGGEQYF. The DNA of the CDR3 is TGTGCCAGCAGCAAAAGCGAACTGACAGGGGGCGAGCAGTACTTC.

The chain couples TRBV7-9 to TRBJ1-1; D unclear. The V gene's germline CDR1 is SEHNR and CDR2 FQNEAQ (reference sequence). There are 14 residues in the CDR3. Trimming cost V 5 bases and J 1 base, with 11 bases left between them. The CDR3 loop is CASSRDTSNTEAFF. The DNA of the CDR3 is TGTGCCAGCAGCCGAGACACCTCGAACACTGAAGCTTTCTTT.

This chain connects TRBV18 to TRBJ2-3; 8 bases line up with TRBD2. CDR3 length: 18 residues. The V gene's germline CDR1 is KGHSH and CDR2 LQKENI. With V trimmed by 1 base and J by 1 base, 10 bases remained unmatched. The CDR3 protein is CASSPLSGGPPGTDTQYF. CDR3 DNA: TGTGCCAGCTCACCACTCTCGGGGGGGCCGCCTGGCACAGATACGCAGTATTTT.

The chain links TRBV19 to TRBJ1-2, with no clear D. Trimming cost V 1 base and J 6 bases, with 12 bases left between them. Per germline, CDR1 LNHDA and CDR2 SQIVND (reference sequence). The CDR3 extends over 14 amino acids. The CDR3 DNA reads TGTGCCAGTAGTATAGGCATACCCAGGAATGGCTACACCTTC. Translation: CASSIGIPRNGYTF.

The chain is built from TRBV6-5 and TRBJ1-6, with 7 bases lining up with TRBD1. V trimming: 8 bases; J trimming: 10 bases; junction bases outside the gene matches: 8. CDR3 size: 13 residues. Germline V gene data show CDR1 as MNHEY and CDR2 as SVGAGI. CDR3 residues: CASFDRVGSPLHF. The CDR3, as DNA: TGTGCCAGCTTTGACAGGGTTGGCTCACCCCTCCACTTT.